A single sample gave rise to the 21 T cell receptor beta chains below, sequenced in a study of control samples from healthy donors and cancer patients. Sequencing used immunoSEQ multiplex PCR; TCRdb keeps in-frame clones, though not all of them. This table holds more than 100,000 clones, around nine tenths found once. The specimen was PBMCs. All receptors derive from a man aged 55 to 70 with lung cancer.

Only a few counts were recorded for this clone. J is TRBJ2-1 and V is TRBV7-9; TRBD1 matches at 7 bases. The length of the CDR3 is 16 residues. V was clipped by 3 bases and J by 4 bases; unmatched bases: 9. The germline CDR1 and CDR2 sequences are SEHNR and FQNEAQ (reference sequence). For the CDR3, the DNA is TGTGCCAGCAGCTTTTTCCGGGACAGCAGGTACAATGAGCAGTTCTTC. It specifies CASSFFRDSRYNEQFF. Full variable domain (outside the CDR3, taken from reference TRBV7-9 and TRBJ2-1): DTGVSQNPRHKITKRGQNVTFRCDPISEHNRLYWYRQTLGQGPEFLTYFQNEAQLEKSRLLSDRFSAERPKGSFSTLEIQRTEQGDSAMYLCASSFFRDSRYNEQFFGPGTRLTVL.

V usage is TRBV5-1 and J usage is TRBJ1-3; 7 bases fit TRBD1. V dropped 2 bases and J dropped 4; count of bases not matched to a gene: 6. The CDR3 extends over 15 amino acids. From germline, CDR1 is SGHRS and CDR2 YFSETQ. The CDR3 loop is CASSLTTGPGNTIYF. CDR3 coding DNA: TGCGCCAGCAGCTTAACGACAGGGCCCGGAAACACCATATATTTT.

This clone was observed a single time. The chain employs TRBV12-5 and TRBJ2-4, with 8 positions matching TRBD1. This CDR3 region has 14 residues. Unmatched junction bases numbered 10, after V lost 6 bases and J lost 9 bases. CDR1 LGHNT and CDR2 FRNRAP come from the germline V gene. The CDR3 nucleotides read TGTGCTAGTGGCCGGGGACAGGATGGAAGCATTCAGTACTTC. This translates into CASGRGQDGSIQYF.

The chain has TRBV6-4 and TRBJ2-2; 8 nucleotides align to TRBD1. The germline V gene has CDR1 MRHNA and CDR2 SNTAGT. The length of the CDR3 is 14 residues. Losses at the gene ends were 6 bases for V and 0 bases for J; bases not matched to a gene: 0. CDR3 sequence (DNA): TGTGCCAGCAGACAGGGGGCGAACACCGGGGAGCTGTTTTTT. It codes for CASRQGANTGELFF.

V and J are TRBV5-5 and TRBJ1-3; a possible D gene is TRBD1 (5 bases). CDR1 and CDR2 (germline): SGHKS, YYEKEE (reference sequence). The CDR3 totals 14 residues. V was cut by 1 base and J by 4 bases, with 9 bases left in between. The CDR3 region has the DNA TGTGCCAGCAGCTTGTGGGGGATGGGAAACACCATATATTTT. Translated, it gives CASSLWGMGNTIYF.

CDR3: CASSGTAEKLFF. As DNA, the CDR3 is TGTGCCAGCAGCGGGACAGCTGAAAAACTGTTTTTT. The chain employs TRBV11-2 and TRBJ1-4, with 7 bases that match TRBD1. Germline CDR1 is SGHAT and CDR2 is FQNNGV. V was pared by 5 bases and J by 7 bases, with 1 base of the junction left unmatched. The CDR3 is 12 residues long. The entire variable domain, with the rest obtained from reference TRBV11-2 and TRBJ1-4, is as follows: EAGVAQSPRYKIIEKRQSVAFWCNPISGHATLYWYQQILGQGPKLLIQFQNNGVVDDSQLPKDRFSAERLKGVDSTLKIQPAKLEDSAVYLCASSGTAEKLFFGSGTQLSVL.

The chain is built from TRBV18 and TRBJ1-1; tentatively, D is TRBD1 (6 bases). Trimming took 4 bases from V and 2 from J, leaving 11 bases between them. The length of the CDR3 is 14 residues. Germline lookup yields CDR1 KGHSH and CDR2 LQKENI. The chain's CDR3 is CASSLGQLNTEAFF. In DNA, the CDR3 is TGTGCCAGCTCACTCGGACAGCTTAACACTGAAGCTTTCTTT.

The chain uses TRBV6-5 and TRBJ2-1, with a tentative D call TRBD2 (5 bases). The V end was cut by 6 bases, the J end by 10 bases, with 19 bases between. In germline, CDR1 is MNHEY, CDR2 SVGAGI. The CDR3 spans 14 residues. The CDR3 DNA sequence: TGTGCCAGCAGCCTCATGGACGGGGTATGGGAGCAGTTCTTC. Protein product: CASSLMDGVWEQFF.

This chain connects TRBV5-4 to TRBJ2-1; D is perhaps TRBD1 (6 bases). The CDR3 loop spans 16 amino acids. CDR1 is SGHNT, CDR2 YYREEE, per germline (reference sequence). The V and J ends lost 4 bases and 1 base respectively, with 15 bases between them. CDR3 region: CASSRDTGTSYNEQFF. The DNA for the CDR3 is TGTGCCAGCAGCAGAGATACAGGGACGTCCTACAATGAGCAGTTCTTC.

Only one count was recorded for this clone. The chain links TRBV7-9 to TRBJ2-5, with 9 nucleotides matching TRBD2. Germline-derived CDR1 and CDR2 are SEHNR and FQNEAQ (reference sequence). The CDR3 has 16 residues. The trim removed 5 bases at V and 2 bases at J, leaving 9 bases unmatched. CDR3 nucleotides: TGTGCCAGCAGCGCTCGGGCCAGCGGGGGGCAAGAGACCCAGTACTTC. Translating gives CASSARASGGQETQYF.

The chain is built from TRBV6-1 and TRBJ1-5; D might be TRBD1 (6 bases). V was cut by 7 bases and J by 0 bases, with 13 bases left in between. Germline-derived CDR1 and CDR2 are MNHNS and SASEGT. The CDR3 runs to 15 residues. Written as DNA, the CDR3 is TGTGCCAGCACCAAACAGGGCTATAGCAATCAGCCCCAGCATTTT. Translation: CASTKQGYSNQPQHF.

The V gene is TRBV3-1 (or the pseudogene TRBV3-2), the J gene TRBJ1-1; 7 nucleotides align to TRBD1. Germline V CDR1 and CDR2: LGHDT, YNNKEL (reference sequence). The CDR3 loop spans 14 amino acids. With 3 bases clipped from V and 1 base from J, the junction kept 2 bases outside the gene matches. The DNA for the CDR3 is TGTGCCAGCAGCCAGCAGGGGGGGAACACTGAAGCTTTCTTT. This gives the protein CASSQQGGNTEAFF.

About this clone: Other nucleotide sequences in the sample specify the same CDR3. The gene calls are TRBV30 and TRBJ2-7; D unclear. This CDR3 region has 11 residues. In germline, CDR1 is GTSNPN, CDR2 SVGIG (reference sequence). The V end lost 1 base, the J end lost 7 bases, and 8 bases lay between the germline ends. CDR3 protein: CAWSEGREQYV. CDR3 in DNA: TGTGCCTGGAGTGAGGGTCGGGAGCAGTACGTC.

V and J are TRBV5-1 and TRBJ1-2, with 7 bases aligning to TRBD1. In germline, CDR1 is SGHRS, CDR2 YFSETQ. V shed 5 bases and J 8 bases; nucleotides not matched to a gene: 6. This CDR3 has 12 amino acids. CDR3 residues: CASSERGQGYTF. The CDR3, as DNA: TGCGCCAGCAGTGAAAGGGGGCAGGGCTACACCTTC.

The chain combines TRBV28 with TRBJ1-1; D is unresolved. This CDR3 region has 17 residues. CDR1 and CDR2 (germline): MDHEN, SYDVKM. With 2 bases removed from V and 1 base from J, the gap between germline ends came to 17 bases. The DNA of the CDR3 is TGTGCCAGCAGTTTACACGGCCTAAGTGGTGGGAACACTGAAGCTTTCTTT. Its translation is CASSLHGLSGGNTEAFF.

The chain employs TRBV6-5 and TRBJ2-1, with 7 positions matching TRBD2. The CDR3 has 15 amino acids. V was clipped by 6 bases and J by 0 bases; unmatched bases: 5. Per germline, CDR1 MNHEY and CDR2 SVGAGI. CDR3 DNA sequence: TGTGCCAGCAGCTTACTAGCGAGCTCCTACAATGAGCAGTTCTTC. Protein sequence: CASSLLASSYNEQFF.

The chain employs TRBV3-1 (or the pseudogene TRBV3-2) and TRBJ2-1; D remains unclear. V was clipped by 0 bases and J by 0 bases, with 18 bases between them. CDR1 and CDR2 (germline): LGHDT, YNNKEL (reference sequence). The CDR3 has 19 residues. CDR3 in DNA: TGTGCCAGCAGCCAAGACCCGGCCAGCCGGGTAAGCTCCTACAATGAGCAGTTCTTC. Translating gives CASSQDPASRVSSYNEQFF.

V usage is TRBV6-5 and J usage is TRBJ1-2; TRBD1 agrees at 7 bases. Germline V CDR1 and CDR2: MNHEY, SVGAGI. V trimming: 2 bases; J trimming: 2 bases; junction bases outside the gene matches: 2. This CDR3 spans 14 amino acids. DNA of the CDR3: TGTGCCAGCAGTTACCGACAGGGAAACTATGGCTACACCTTC. It is translated as CASSYRQGNYGYTF.

The rearrangement uses TRBV19 and TRBJ2-5; no definite D call. The CDR3 is 13 residues long. V lost 7 bases and J 1 base, leaving 10 bases between the germline ends. CDR1 and CDR2 (germline): LNHDA, SQIVND (reference sequence). The CDR3 is CASNPRPQETQYF. The CDR3 DNA sequence: TGTGCCAGTAACCCTAGGCCCCAAGAGACCCAGTACTTC.

The genes are TRBV6-1 and TRBJ1-5; no firm D call. Trimming took off 2 bases at V and 6 bases at J, with 11 bases between the two ends. Per germline, CDR1 MNHNS and CDR2 SASEGT. The CDR3 consists of 14 residues. In nucleotides, the CDR3 is TGTGCCAGCAGTGAATGGGAAATCGGTCAGCCCCAGCATTTT. Protein: CASSEWEIGQPQHF.

The chain couples TRBV24-1 to TRBJ1-1, with a weak D call TRBD1 (6 bases). Between the trimmed V and J ends, which lost 0 bases and 12 bases, there was a span of 28 bases. The CDR3 totals 18 residues. Germline assignment: CDR1 KGHDR and CDR2 SFDVKD. DNA for the CDR3: TGTGCCACCAGTGATTTGTTTCGGCAGGGGCGGTGGGTCGGCGAATCTTTCTTT. Its protein product is CATSDLFRQGRWVGESFF.